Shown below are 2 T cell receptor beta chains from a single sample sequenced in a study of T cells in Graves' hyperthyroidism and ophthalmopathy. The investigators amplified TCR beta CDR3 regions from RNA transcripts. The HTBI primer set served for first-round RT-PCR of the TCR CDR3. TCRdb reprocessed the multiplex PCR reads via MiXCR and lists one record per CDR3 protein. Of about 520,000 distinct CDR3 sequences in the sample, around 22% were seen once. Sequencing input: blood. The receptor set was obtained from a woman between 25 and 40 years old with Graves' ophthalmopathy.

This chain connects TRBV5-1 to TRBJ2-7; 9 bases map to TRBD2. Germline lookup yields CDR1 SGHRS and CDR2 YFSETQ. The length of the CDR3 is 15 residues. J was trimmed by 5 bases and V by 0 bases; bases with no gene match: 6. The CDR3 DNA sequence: TGCGCCAGCAGCTTGGGGGCGGGGGGGCCCAACGAGCAGTACTTC. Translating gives CASSLGAGGPNEQYF. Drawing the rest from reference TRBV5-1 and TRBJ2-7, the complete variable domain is KAGVTQTPRYLIKTRGQQVTLSCSPISGHRSVSWYQQTPGQGLQFLFEYFSETQRNKGNFPGRFSGRQFSNSRSEMNVSTLELGDSALYLCASSLGAGGPNEQYFGPGTRLTVT.

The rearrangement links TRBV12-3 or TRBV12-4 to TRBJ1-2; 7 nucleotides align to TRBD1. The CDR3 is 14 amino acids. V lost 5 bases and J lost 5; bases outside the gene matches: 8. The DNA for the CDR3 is TGTGCCAGCAGTCCCCAACGGACAGGTTATGGCTACACCTTC. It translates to CASSPQRTGYGYTF.